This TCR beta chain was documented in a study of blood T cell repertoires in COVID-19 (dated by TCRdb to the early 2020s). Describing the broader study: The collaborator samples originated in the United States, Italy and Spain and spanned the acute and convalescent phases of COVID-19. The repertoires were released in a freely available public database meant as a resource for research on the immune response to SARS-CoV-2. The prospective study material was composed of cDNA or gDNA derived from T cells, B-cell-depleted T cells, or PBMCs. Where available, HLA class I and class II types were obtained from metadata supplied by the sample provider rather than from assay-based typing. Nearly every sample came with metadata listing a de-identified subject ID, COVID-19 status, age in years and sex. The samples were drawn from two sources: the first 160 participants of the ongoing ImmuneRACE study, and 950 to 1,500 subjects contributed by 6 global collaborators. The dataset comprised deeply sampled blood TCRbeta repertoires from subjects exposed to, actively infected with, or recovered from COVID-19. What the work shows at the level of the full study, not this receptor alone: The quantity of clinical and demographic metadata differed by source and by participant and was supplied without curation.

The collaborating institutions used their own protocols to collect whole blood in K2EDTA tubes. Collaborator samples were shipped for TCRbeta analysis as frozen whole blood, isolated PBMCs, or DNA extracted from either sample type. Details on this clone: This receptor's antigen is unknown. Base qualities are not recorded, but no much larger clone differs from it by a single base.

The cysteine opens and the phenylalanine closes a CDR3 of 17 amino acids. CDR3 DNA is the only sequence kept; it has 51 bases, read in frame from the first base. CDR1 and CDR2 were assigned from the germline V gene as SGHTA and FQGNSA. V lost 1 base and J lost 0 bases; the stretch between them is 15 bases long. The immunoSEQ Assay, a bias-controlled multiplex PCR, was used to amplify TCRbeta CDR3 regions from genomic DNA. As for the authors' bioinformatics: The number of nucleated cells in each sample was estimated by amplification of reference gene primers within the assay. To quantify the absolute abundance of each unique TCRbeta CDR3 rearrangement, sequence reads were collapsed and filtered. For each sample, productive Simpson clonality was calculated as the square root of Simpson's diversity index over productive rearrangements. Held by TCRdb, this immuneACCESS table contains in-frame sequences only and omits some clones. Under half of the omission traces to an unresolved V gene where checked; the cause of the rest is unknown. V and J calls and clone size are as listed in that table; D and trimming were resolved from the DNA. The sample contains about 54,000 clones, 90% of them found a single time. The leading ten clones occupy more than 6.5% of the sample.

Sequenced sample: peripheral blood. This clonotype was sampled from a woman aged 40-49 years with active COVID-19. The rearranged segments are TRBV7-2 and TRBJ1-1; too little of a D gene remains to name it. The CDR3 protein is CASSLENPPTMNTEAFF. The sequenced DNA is TGTGCCAGCAGCTTAGAGAATCCCCCGACTATGAACACTGAAGCTTTCTTT.